The 4 T cell receptor beta chains in this list originate from one sample, sequenced in a study of T cell clonality in common variable immunodeficiency. Generated by immunoSEQ multiplex PCR, the TCRdb table keeps only in-frame clones and is missing some. The repertoire consists of 50,000 to 65,000 clones, none detected only once. The sequenced material came from peripheral blood mononuclear cells. These receptors were obtained from a person between 18 and 70 years old in good health.

In its sample, this clone was seen many times. The sequenced fragment ends 3 residues before the CDR3 boundary, so the rest is inferred from the germline J gene. This chain joins TRBV4-1 and TRBJ2-7, with a weak D call TRBD2 (6 bases). The length of the CDR3 is 13 residues. CDR1 is MGHRA and CDR2 is YSYEKL in the germline V gene. Trimming cost V 3 bases and J 3 bases, with 9 bases left between them. CDR3 protein: CASSQASDYEQYF. Partial CDR3 DNA: TGCGCCAGCAGCCAGGCTAGCGACTACGAG.

This clone was counted many times. The CDR3 end lies 3 residues beyond the end of the read and is filled in from the germline J gene. J is TRBJ1-5 and V is TRBV2, with 8 bases identical to TRBD1. This CDR3 is built from 14 residues. J was trimmed by 6 bases and V by 5 bases; bases with no gene match: 6. In germline, CDR1 is SNHLY, CDR2 FYNNEI. CDR3: CASSSDRGGQPQHF. Partial CDR3 DNA: TGTGCCAGCAGTAGCGACAGGGGAGGTCAGCCC. The full variable domain, in which reference TRBV2 and TRBJ1-5 provide the parts outside the CDR3, is EPEVTQTPSHQVTQMGQEVILRCVPISNHLYFYWYRQILGQKVEFLVSFYNNEISEKSEIFDDQFSVERPDGSNFTLKIRSTKLEDSAMYFCASSSDRGGQPQHFGDGTRLSIL.

This clone has at least ten counts. The CDR3 end is not reached by the read, which stops 3 residues before it; the germline J gene fills it in. J is TRBJ1-1 and V is TRBV30; D perhaps matches TRBD1 (5 bases). In germline, CDR1 is GTSNPN, CDR2 SVGIG (reference sequence). The V gene lost 4 bases and the J gene lost 3 bases, with 9 bases spanning the gap. This CDR3 spans 12 amino acids. The DNA read from the CDR3 is TGTGCCTGGAAATGGGGCTACACTGAA. This encodes CAWKWGYTE. The CDR3, in full, reads CAWKWGYTEAFF. Variable domain in full (rest from reference TRBV30 and TRBJ1-1): SQTIHQWPATLVQPVGSPLSLECTVEGTSNPNLYWYRQAAGRGLQLLFYSVGIGQISSEVPQNLSASRPQDRQFILSSKKLLLSDSGFYLCAWKWGYTEAFFGQGTRLTVV.

This clone showed up many times. The read ends 3 residues shy of where the CDR3 ends; the end is completed using the germline J gene. This sequence joins TRBV20-1 and TRBJ2-7; the match to TRBD1 covers 8 bases. CDR1 is DFQATT, CDR2 SNEGSKA, per germline (reference sequence). V shed 3 bases and J 1 base; nucleotides not matched to a gene: 8. The CDR3 is 15 amino acids. The sequenced part of the CDR3 DNA is TGCAGTGCTAGCCCCGGACAGGGAGGTTCCTACGAG. Encoded protein: CSASPGQGGSYE. The CDR3 reads in full as CSASPGQGGSYEQYF.